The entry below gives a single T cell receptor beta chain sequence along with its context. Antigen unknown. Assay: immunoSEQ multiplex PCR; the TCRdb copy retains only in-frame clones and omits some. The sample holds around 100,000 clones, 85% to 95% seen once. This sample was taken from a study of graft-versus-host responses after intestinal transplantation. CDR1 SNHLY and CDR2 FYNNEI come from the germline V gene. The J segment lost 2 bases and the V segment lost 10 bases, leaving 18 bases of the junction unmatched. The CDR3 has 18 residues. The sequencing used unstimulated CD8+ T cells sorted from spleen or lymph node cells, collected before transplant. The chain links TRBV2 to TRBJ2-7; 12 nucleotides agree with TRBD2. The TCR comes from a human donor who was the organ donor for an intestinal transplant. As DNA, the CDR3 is TGTGCCAACGGGCTGGGCTTGACTAGCGGGAGTATTCCCTACGAGCAGTACTTC. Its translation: CANGLGLTSGSIPYEQYF.